This is a list of T cell receptor beta chains from one sample in a study of T cell clones after liver transplantation. Assay: immunoSEQ multiplex PCR; the TCRdb copy retains only in-frame clones and omits some. Among tens of thousands of clones listed, around 70% were seen once. The sample was CD4+ T cells from blood, taken at the approximately 15-month timepoint. These receptors were taken from a human patient who received a liver transplant. Part of the T cells may come from the graft donor. Each CDR3 is given with its conserved first and last residue. Each record gives: V gene, D gene, clone size, J gene, CDR3 DNA, CDR3 protein. D genes are given only for firm matches. Size values are once, few and many counts, or a class for expanded clones, and some rows have none.

v_gene: TRBV28; d_gene: .; abundance: .; j_gene: TRBJ1-2; CDR3nt: TGTGCCAGCAGCCCCAGTGGGGGGGCTAACTATGGCTACACCTTC; CDR3aa: CASSPSGGANYGYTF
v_gene: TRBV7-2; d_gene: .; abundance: .; j_gene: TRBJ2-2; CDR3nt: TGTGCCAGCAGCCTACGGACGGAGAACACCGGGGAGCTGTTTTTT; CDR3aa: CASSLRTENTGELFF
v_gene: TRBV27; d_gene: .; abundance: .; j_gene: TRBJ2-2; CDR3nt: TGTGCCAGCAGTCGTAGCGGGGAGCTGTTTTTT; CDR3aa: CASSRSGELFF
v_gene: TRBV7-6; d_gene: .; abundance: .; j_gene: TRBJ2-1; CDR3nt: TGTGCCAGCAGCCCGAGGTGGGGGGCCAATGAGCAGTTCTTC; CDR3aa: CASSPRWGANEQFF
v_gene: TRBV14; d_gene: TRBD1; abundance: .; j_gene: TRBJ2-2; CDR3nt: TGTGCCAGCAGCCGGATTGGGACAGGGTACGCCGGGGAGCTGTTTTTT; CDR3aa: CASSRIGTGYAGELFF
v_gene: TRBV27; d_gene: .; abundance: .; j_gene: TRBJ2-1; CDR3nt: TGTGCCAGCAGGTCGGTGGGAGTGTATGAGCAGTTCTTC; CDR3aa: CASRSVGVYEQFF
v_gene: TRBV5-1; d_gene: TRBD1; abundance: .; j_gene: TRBJ1-1; CDR3nt: TGCGCCAGCAGTCCAGAACAGGGGGCGAGGAACACTGAAGCTTTCTTT; CDR3aa: CASSPEQGARNTEAFF
v_gene: TRBV27; d_gene: .; abundance: few; j_gene: TRBJ2-2; CDR3nt: TGTGCCAGCACTCCAGTCGGGAACACCGGGGAGCTGTTTTTT; CDR3aa: CASTPVGNTGELFF
v_gene: TRBV27; d_gene: .; abundance: once; j_gene: TRBJ2-5; CDR3nt: TGTGCCAGCAGCCACGGAGAGACCCAGTACTTC; CDR3aa: CASSHGETQYF
v_gene: TRBV19; d_gene: .; abundance: .; j_gene: TRBJ1-1; CDR3nt: TGTGCCAGCATCCGAACAGGGAAGAACACTGAAGCTTTCTTT; CDR3aa: CASIRTGKNTEAFF
v_gene: TRBV7-9; d_gene: .; abundance: .; j_gene: TRBJ2-1; CDR3nt: TGTGCCAGCAGCCGCGGAAACAGGGTGAGCAATGAGCAGTTCTTC; CDR3aa: CASSRGNRVSNEQFF
v_gene: TRBV15; d_gene: .; abundance: few; j_gene: TRBJ2-3; CDR3nt: TGTGCCACCAGCAGAGATCTCGGCCGGGCAGGGTTCTTT; CDR3aa: CATSRDLGRAGFF
v_gene: TRBV30; d_gene: .; abundance: .; j_gene: TRBJ2-7; CDR3nt: TGTGCCTGGAGTAATCAGGTTTCCTACGAGCAGTACTTC; CDR3aa: CAWSNQVSYEQYF
v_gene: TRBV9; d_gene: TRBD2; abundance: .; j_gene: TRBJ2-2; CDR3nt: TGTGCCAGCAGCGCGAACCCCGGCGGGGCGGGAGGGCCCACCGGGGAGCTGTTTTTT; CDR3aa: CASSANPGGAGGPTGELFF
v_gene: TRBV5-1; d_gene: .; abundance: .; j_gene: TRBJ2-1; CDR3nt: TGCGCCAGCAGCTTGTTCCTAGCGGGACAGGCCTACAATGAGCAGTTCTTC; CDR3aa: CASSLFLAGQAYNEQFF
v_gene: TRBV29-1; d_gene: .; abundance: medium-sized; j_gene: TRBJ1-5; CDR3nt: TGCAGCGTTGGTGGTTCTGGGAACCAGCCCCAGCATTTT; CDR3aa: CSVGGSGNQPQHF
v_gene: TRBV28; d_gene: .; abundance: .; j_gene: TRBJ2-7; CDR3nt: TGTGCCAGCAGTCTCCCCGGGGTGGGGGCCTACGAGCAGTACTTC; CDR3aa: CASSLPGVGAYEQYF
v_gene: TRBV7-2; d_gene: .; abundance: .; j_gene: TRBJ2-3; CDR3nt: TGTGCCAGCAGCTTGAAATTGACAGATACGCAGTATTTT; CDR3aa: CASSLKLTDTQYF
v_gene: TRBV2; d_gene: .; abundance: .; j_gene: TRBJ1-1; CDR3nt: TGTGCCAGCAGTGAAGCGCTAGGGGCAGTCTGGAACACTGAAGCTTTCTTT; CDR3aa: CASSEALGAVWNTEAFF
v_gene: TRBV5-1; d_gene: .; abundance: .; j_gene: TRBJ2-2; CDR3nt: TGCGCCAGCAGCTTGGTCCTTACCGGGGAGCTGTTTTTT; CDR3aa: CASSLVLTGELFF
v_gene: TRBV5-6; d_gene: TRBD1; abundance: .; j_gene: TRBJ1-5; CDR3nt: TGTGCCAGCAGCCGACAGGGAAATCAGCCCCAGCATTTT; CDR3aa: CASSRQGNQPQHF
v_gene: TRBV4-2; d_gene: TRBD2; abundance: .; j_gene: TRBJ2-2; CDR3nt: TGTGCCAGCAGACAAGGACTAGCGGGGCCATCCACCGGGGAGCTGTTTTTT; CDR3aa: CASRQGLAGPSTGELFF
v_gene: TRBV6-6; d_gene: .; abundance: .; j_gene: TRBJ2-2; CDR3nt: TGTGCCAGCAGTTACTCTGTCGGGAACGGGGAGCTGTTTTTT; CDR3aa: CASSYSVGNGELFF
v_gene: TRBV29-1; d_gene: .; abundance: .; j_gene: TRBJ2-3; CDR3nt: TGCAGCGTTGGTCTAAACGCAGATACGCAGTATTTT; CDR3aa: CSVGLNADTQYF
v_gene: TRBV4-1; d_gene: TRBD1; abundance: few; j_gene: TRBJ1-3; CDR3nt: TGCGCCAGCAGCCAAGGAGGGACAGGGGAGATCACAAACACCATATATTTT; CDR3aa: CASSQGGTGEITNTIYF
v_gene: TRBV29-1; d_gene: .; abundance: .; j_gene: TRBJ2-3; CDR3nt: TGCAGCATGATAGGTAGCACAGATACGCAGTATTTT; CDR3aa: CSMIGSTDTQYF
v_gene: TRBV5-1; d_gene: .; abundance: .; j_gene: TRBJ2-1; CDR3nt: TGCGCCAGCAGCTTTTCGTGGATAGCGGATGAGCAGTTCTTC; CDR3aa: CASSFSWIADEQFF
v_gene: TRBV5-1; d_gene: TRBD2; abundance: .; j_gene: TRBJ2-3; CDR3nt: TGCGCCAGCAGCTTGTCTAGCGGGGCCTCCACAGATACGCAGTATTTT; CDR3aa: CASSLSSGASTDTQYF
v_gene: TRBV9; d_gene: .; abundance: .; j_gene: TRBJ1-1; CDR3nt: TGTGCCAGCAGCGTAGCTACGGGGGGGCCCAACACTGAAGCTTTCTTT; CDR3aa: CASSVATGGPNTEAFF
v_gene: TRBV10-3; d_gene: .; abundance: .; j_gene: TRBJ2-5; CDR3nt: TGTGCCATCAGTGGAAGTTTAAGGGGGCAAGAGACCCAGTACTTC; CDR3aa: CAISGSLRGQETQYF
v_gene: TRBV6-1; d_gene: .; abundance: .; j_gene: TRBJ2-3; CDR3nt: TGTGCCAGCAGACCAGAGGTGTTGGCAGATACGCAGTATTTT; CDR3aa: CASRPEVLADTQYF
v_gene: TRBV5-6; d_gene: .; abundance: .; j_gene: TRBJ2-3; CDR3nt: TGTGCCAGCAGCTTGGGGCAGGTCGGGGCACGCCATACGCAGTATTTT; CDR3aa: CASSLGQVGARHTQYF
v_gene: TRBV7-8; d_gene: .; abundance: once; j_gene: TRBJ1-1; CDR3nt: TGTGCCAGCAGCTTAAAGATCGACTGGCCTGAAGCTTTCTTT; CDR3aa: CASSLKIDWPEAFF
v_gene: TRBV9; d_gene: TRBD1; abundance: .; j_gene: TRBJ1-2; CDR3nt: TGTGCCAGCAGCGTCAGGACAGGGGGAGGAGGCTACACCTTC; CDR3aa: CASSVRTGGGGYTF
v_gene: TRBV7-9; d_gene: TRBD1; abundance: .; j_gene: TRBJ1-1; CDR3nt: TGTGCCAGCAGCTTGTCCACAGGGGGCCGGATGAACACTGAAGCTTTCTTT; CDR3aa: CASSLSTGGRMNTEAFF
v_gene: TRBV5-1; d_gene: TRBD1; abundance: .; j_gene: TRBJ2-6; CDR3nt: TGCGCCAGCAGCCCGGATGAAGGGGGCGGAGGGGCCAACGTCCTGACTTTC; CDR3aa: CASSPDEGGGGANVLTF
v_gene: TRBV29-1; d_gene: TRBD2; abundance: .; j_gene: TRBJ2-5; CDR3nt: TGCAGCGGGACTAGCGGGGATGTAGAGACCCAGTACTTC; CDR3aa: CSGTSGDVETQYF
v_gene: TRBV7-2; d_gene: .; abundance: once; j_gene: TRBJ1-2; CDR3nt: TGTGCCAGCAGCAGCCCCTCCCAGGCCGTAGTCTATGGCTACACCTTC; CDR3aa: CASSSPSQAVVYGYTF
v_gene: TRBV13; d_gene: TRBD2; abundance: once; j_gene: TRBJ2-5; CDR3nt: TGTGCCAGCAGCTTTATGGCGGGAGGGAGGGAGACCCAGTACTTC; CDR3aa: CASSFMAGGRETQYF
v_gene: TRBV5-1; d_gene: TRBD1; abundance: .; j_gene: TRBJ2-7; CDR3nt: TGCGCCAGCAGCTTTGACAGGGGGTGGAAAGAGCAGTACTTC; CDR3aa: CASSFDRGWKEQYF
v_gene: TRBV2; d_gene: .; abundance: many; j_gene: TRBJ2-3; CDR3nt: TGTGCCAGCAGCTACGTCACAGATACGCAGTATTTT; CDR3aa: CASSYVTDTQYF
v_gene: TRBV6-5; d_gene: TRBD2; abundance: .; j_gene: TRBJ2-3; CDR3nt: TGTGCCAGCAGTTCACTAGCGGGTTTCACAGATACGCAGTATTTT; CDR3aa: CASSSLAGFTDTQYF
v_gene: TRBV7-2; d_gene: TRBD2; abundance: .; j_gene: TRBJ2-3; CDR3nt: TGTGCCAGCAGCCCACGACTAGCGGGGGGCCCAGATACGCAGTATTTT; CDR3aa: CASSPRLAGGPDTQYF
v_gene: TRBV5-6; d_gene: .; abundance: .; j_gene: TRBJ1-2; CDR3nt: TGTGCCAGCAGCTTGAGGGCAGGGTGGAGTGGCTACACCTTC; CDR3aa: CASSLRAGWSGYTF
v_gene: TRBV4-3; d_gene: .; abundance: .; j_gene: TRBJ1-5; CDR3nt: TGCGCCAGCAGCCAAGGGAGAAATAGCAATCAGCCCCAGCATTTT; CDR3aa: CASSQGRNSNQPQHF
v_gene: TRBV7-9; d_gene: .; abundance: .; j_gene: TRBJ2-3; CDR3nt: TGTGCCAGCAGCTTTTTGGCAGCTAGCACAGATACGCAGTATTTT; CDR3aa: CASSFLAASTDTQYF
v_gene: TRBV7-8; d_gene: .; abundance: .; j_gene: TRBJ2-3; CDR3nt: TGTGCCAGCAGCTTAGCACTCCTAGATACGCAGTATTTT; CDR3aa: CASSLALLDTQYF
v_gene: TRBV28; d_gene: .; abundance: .; j_gene: TRBJ1-2; CDR3nt: TGTGCCAGCAGCCCCCCCGACAGGCCCTATGGCTACACCTTC; CDR3aa: CASSPPDRPYGYTF
v_gene: TRBV27; d_gene: TRBD2; abundance: few; j_gene: TRBJ2-1; CDR3nt: TGTGCCTCAAAACTAGCGGGGTTATACAATGAGCAGTTCTTC; CDR3aa: CASKLAGLYNEQFF
v_gene: TRBV30; d_gene: TRBD1; abundance: .; j_gene: TRBJ2-3; CDR3nt: TGTGCCTGGAGCTGGACAGGGTACACAGATACGCAGTATTTT; CDR3aa: CAWSWTGYTDTQYF
v_gene: TRBV2; d_gene: TRBD2; abundance: .; j_gene: TRBJ2-3; CDR3nt: TGTGCCAGCAGTGGAGCAAGCGGGGGGGCAACAGATACACAGTATTTT; CDR3aa: CASSGASGGATDTQYF
v_gene: TRBV7-9; d_gene: .; abundance: many; j_gene: TRBJ1-1; CDR3nt: TGTGCCAGCAGCACAGAGAACACTGAAGCTTTCTTT; CDR3aa: CASSTENTEAFF
v_gene: TRBV30; d_gene: .; abundance: few; j_gene: TRBJ1-4; CDR3nt: TGTGCCTGGAATGGGGCACCCAGCCGTGAAAAACTGTTTTTT; CDR3aa: CAWNGAPSREKLFF
v_gene: TRBV4-2; d_gene: TRBD2; abundance: .; j_gene: TRBJ2-7; CDR3nt: TGTGCCAGCAGCCGGGGGGGAGGAGAACTATACGAGCAGTACTTC; CDR3aa: CASSRGGGELYEQYF
v_gene: TRBV6-1; d_gene: TRBD1; abundance: .; j_gene: TRBJ1-2; CDR3nt: TGTGCCAGCAGTGCCCGGGACAGGGAAAGGGGTGGCTACACCTTC; CDR3aa: CASSARDRERGGYTF
v_gene: TRBV19; d_gene: TRBD1; abundance: .; j_gene: TRBJ1-1; CDR3nt: TGTGCCAGTAGTACCATAGGGACAGGGGCCACTGAAGCTTTCTTT; CDR3aa: CASSTIGTGATEAFF
v_gene: TRBV28; d_gene: .; abundance: .; j_gene: TRBJ1-5; CDR3nt: TGTGCCAGCAGTTTAGCTGTCGCGCTGCCCCAGCATTTT; CDR3aa: CASSLAVALPQHF
v_gene: TRBV9; d_gene: .; abundance: .; j_gene: TRBJ2-3; CDR3nt: TGTGCCAGCAGCCTTCGAGTAGAAGGCACAGATACGCAGTATTTT; CDR3aa: CASSLRVEGTDTQYF